This entry is about one T cell receptor (beta chain). The antigen remains undetermined. The data were taken from a study of T cell responses to AZD1222 COVID-19 vaccine. For the study at large: Second doses that came at about 4 or about 12 weeks were put together.

General study findings and limits: Spike-spanning, vaccine-associated CD4 TCRs were dominant at 160-218 and 743-854. Mostly white British, mostly female donors; authors suggested clonal diversity may be underestimated. It was only after the peak T cell response that any repertoires were sampled.

Profiling relied on immunoSEQ multiplex PCR, and the TCRdb table lists in-frame clones only, not all of them. The table has roughly 140,000 clones, roughly 90% seen once. Material: peripheral blood, obtained on day 0 of AZD1222 vaccination. The source of this sequence is an adult in good health.

CDR3 sequence (DNA): TGTGCCAGCAGTTACTCGATTGAGCGGGGCACTGAAGCTTTCTTT. This codes for CASSYSIERGTEAFF. The chain joins TRBV6-6 to TRBJ1-1, with no clear D. Germline assignment: CDR1 MNHNY and CDR2 SVGAGI (reference sequence). The CDR3 covers 15 residues. V was shortened by 0 bases and J by 4 bases, with 12 bases between the two germline ends.